This T cell receptor (beta chain) was recorded in a study of Ad26.COV2.S vaccination and SARS-CoV-2 variants. Study findings and constraints: Placebo recipients had lower spike-specific TCR breadth than vaccine recipients. TCR breadth and depth estimates may have understated total T cell responses. The breadth of spike-specific CD8+ and CD4+ T cell responses after vaccination was reportedly substantial.

Notes on this clone: What it binds is not known.

The germline V gene encodes CDR1 SGHNT and CDR2 YENEEA. This CDR3 region has 17 residues. V shed 5 bases and J 3 bases; nucleotides not matched to a gene: 11. Assay used: immunoSEQ multiplex PCR; TCRdb lists only in-frame clones, some missing. The table shows around 100,000 clones, with more than 70% occurring only once. The TCR originated in a human donor who had recovered from COVID-19. The gene calls are TRBV11-3 and TRBJ2-7; 12 bases align to TRBD2. Sequencing was performed on peripheral blood, taken after recovery from COVID-19. CDR3: CASSRLPGTSGFYEQYF. In DNA, the CDR3 is TGTGCCAGCAGCCGCCTCCCCGGGACTAGCGGGTTCTACGAGCAGTACTTC.